These T cell receptor beta chains were read from a single sample in a study of blood T cells in healthy people across ages. TCRdb analysed the 5' RACE reads with MiXCR anew, one entry per CDR3 protein. The repertoire holds about 780,000 distinct CDR3 sequences, with roughly 25% as singletons. The sample was also reused in another study, on T cells of mothers and their children.

The source material was blood. These receptors originate from a boy aged 10-17 years in good health. Both conserved end residues are part of each CDR3. D genes are given only for firm matches. Clone size, where shown, is once, few, many, or a class for clones that have expanded.

TRBJ2-7	15	.	TRBV5-1	few	CASSLWTLPTYEQYF	TGCGCCAGCAGCTTGTGGACCCTTCCCACCTACGAGCAGTACTTC
TRBJ1-3	14	TRBD1	TRBV27	.	CASSRDRGQNTIYF	TGTGCCAGCAGTCGGGACAGGGGGCAGAACACCATATATTTT
TRBJ2-7	15	TRBD1	TRBV6-6	.	CASSYSTGQGYAQYF	TGTGCCAGCAGTTACTCTACGGGACAGGGGTACGCGCAGTACTTC
TRBJ2-6	15	.	TRBV7-7	few	CASSPGGPRANVLTF	TGTGCCAGCAGCCCCGGAGGTCCTCGGGCCAACGTCCTGACTTTC
TRBJ2-3	13	.	TRBV10-3	.	CAITGQAGDTQYF	TGTGCCATCACGGGGCAGGCTGGAGATACGCAGTATTTT
TRBJ2-6	15	.	TRBV10-3	.	CAIRADGSGANVLTF	TGTGCCATCAGGGCAGACGGCTCTGGGGCCAACGTCCTGACTTTC
TRBJ1-4	18	.	TRBV21-1	few	CASSTRLVGGRNNEKLFF	TGTGCCAGCAGCACCAGACTAGTCGGGGGACGGAATAATGAAAAACTGTTTTTT
TRBJ2-4	14	.	TRBV12-3/TRBV12-4	.	CASSLVEAKNIQYF	TGTGCCAGCAGTTTAGTGGAAGCCAAAAACATTCAGTACTTC
TRBJ1-4	14	.	TRBV5-5	few	CASSLRGGDEKLFF	TGTGCCAGCAGCTTGCGCGGGGGAGACGAAAAACTGTTTTTT
TRBJ2-7	12	.	TRBV28	few	CASRGRVYEQYF	TGTGCCAGCAGGGGGCGGGTCTACGAGCAGTACTTC
TRBJ2-3	13	.	TRBV7-9	few	CASSSSFTDTQYF	TGTGCCAGCAGCTCCTCATTCACAGATACGCAGTATTTT
TRBJ1-2	17	.	TRBV5-5	.	CASSLVPGGRVGYGYTF	TGTGCCAGCAGCTTGGTCCCGGGCGGTAGGGTAGGCTATGGCTACACCTTC
TRBJ1-5	15	TRBD1	TRBV12-3/TRBV12-4	.	CASSLEQGQVQPQHF	TGTGCCAGCAGTTTAGAACAGGGGCAAGTTCAGCCCCAGCATTTT
TRBJ2-7	13	TRBD1	TRBV7-6	.	CASDRDRFYEQYF	TGTGCCAGCGACCGGGACAGGTTCTACGAGCAGTACTTC
TRBJ2-1	16	.	TRBV5-1	few	CASSPGGTGPRGEQFF	TGCGCCAGCAGCCCAGGAGGAACAGGGCCCCGCGGAGAGCAGTTCTTC
TRBJ2-1	13	.	TRBV12-3/TRBV12-4	few	CASSEDSYNEQFF	TGTGCCAGCTCGGAGGACTCCTACAATGAGCAGTTCTTC
TRBJ2-1	15	TRBD1	TRBV6-5	.	CASSYSGQGANEQFF	TGTGCCAGCAGTTACTCAGGCCAGGGGGCTAATGAGCAGTTCTTC
TRBJ2-5	14	.	TRBV29-1	many	CSVGGRVSQETQYF	TGCAGCGTTGGAGGCAGGGTTTCTCAAGAGACCCAGTACTTC
TRBJ2-3	15	TRBD2	TRBV9	.	CASSGLAGNTDTQYF	TGTGCCAGCAGCGGTCTAGCGGGTAACACAGATACGCAGTATTTT
TRBJ2-4	15	TRBD2	TRBV4-1	.	CASSQGWGGKNIQYF	TGCGCCAGCAGCCAAGGTTGGGGGGGTAAAAACATTCAGTACTTC
TRBJ1-1	14	.	TRBV30	few	CAWSSLGGGAEAFF	TGTGCCTGGAGTTCTTTGGGGGGAGGCGCTGAAGCTTTCTTT
TRBJ1-2	15	TRBD1	TRBV19	few	CASRSTGGRIYGYTF	TGTGCCAGTAGATCCACAGGGGGGAGAATCTATGGCTACACCTTC
TRBJ2-7	13	.	TRBV28	few	CASRTTSIYEQYF	TGTGCCAGCAGGACGACTAGTATCTACGAGCAGTACTTC
TRBJ2-5	17	TRBD2	TRBV6-1	few	CASSRGLAGYLQETQYF	TGTGCCAGCAGCCGCGGACTAGCGGGGTACTTACAAGAGACCCAGTACTTC
TRBJ2-1	14	.	TRBV6-2/TRBV6-3	.	CAIGVKSSYNEQFF	TGTGCCATCGGGGTCAAAAGCTCCTACAATGAGCAGTTCTTC
TRBJ2-5	15	.	TRBV9	.	CASSVDSGVRETQYF	TGTGCCAGCAGCGTAGATTCGGGGGTTAGGGAGACCCAGTACTTC
TRBJ1-4	14	.	TRBV27	many	CASRGGSTNEKLFF	TGTGCCAGCCGGGGGGGATCAACTAATGAAAAACTGTTTTTT
TRBJ2-5	18	TRBD1	TRBV6-5	.	CASSYSMGWDRGAETQYF	TGTGCCAGCAGTTACTCGATGGGCTGGGACAGGGGAGCGGAGACCCAGTACTTC